Below, 9 T cell receptor beta chains from the same sample are listed, as sequenced in a study of T-cell memory formation after mild COVID-19. TCRdb re-called the 5' RACE reads through MiXCR, storing one row per CDR3 protein. The sample shows approximately 260,000 distinct CDR3 sequences, roughly 17% of them seen only once. What was sequenced was PBMCs or a T cell subset sorted from them (not recorded which). The receptor set was obtained from a young man who had mild COVID-19 (a few samples of this study predate the infection). Cell type and time point are not known.

The DNA of the CDR3 is TGCGCCAGCAGCCAAGCGGTCGGGGGCTTCTACGAGCAGTACTTC. It specifies CASSQAVGGFYEQYF. V and J are TRBV4-3 and TRBJ2-7, with D perhaps matching TRBD1 or TRBD2 (6 bases each). Trimming pared 1 base from V and 3 bases from J, leaving 13 bases between. This CDR3 contains 15 residues. In germline, CDR1 is LGHNA, CDR2 YSLEER.

A few counts support this clonotype. The chain has TRBV29-1 and TRBJ2-7; 7 positions match TRBD1. In germline, CDR1 is SQVTM, CDR2 ANQGSEA. The CDR3 length is 12 residues. Unmatched junction bases numbered 0, after V lost 0 bases and J lost 4 bases. CDR3 loop: CSVEEQGYEQYF. The CDR3 DNA follows: TGCAGCGTTGAAGAACAGGGGTACGAGCAGTACTTC.

This clonotype was recorded a few times. The chain joins TRBV20-1 to TRBJ2-5; possible D gene TRBD1, 6 bases. Germline V gene lookup returns CDR1 DFQATT and CDR2 SNEGSKA (reference sequence). The CDR3 has 13 residues. Between the trimmed V and J ends, which lost 5 bases and 3 bases, there was a span of 13 bases. The CDR3 sequence: CSAPGQRKETQYF. DNA of the CDR3: TGCAGTGCTCCTGGACAGCGAAAAGAGACCCAGTACTTC.

This chain uses TRBV7-2 with TRBJ2-3, with TRBD1 as a possible D gene (6 bases). The CDR3 contains 13 residues. V was cut by 3 bases and J by 5 bases, with 9 bases left in between. Germline V gives CDR1 SGHTA, CDR2 FQGNSA. CDR3 in DNA: TGTGCCAGCAGCTTCCAGGGGCAAGATACGCAGTATTTT. Encoded protein: CASSFQGQDTQYF.

This clonotype has ten or more counts. The DNA for the CDR3 is TGCGCCAGCAGCTCGGGACAGATGAACACTGAAGCTTTCTTT. Its protein product is CASSSGQMNTEAFF. The chain has TRBV5-1 and TRBJ1-1, with 7 bases identical to TRBD1. The germline CDR1 and CDR2 sequences are SGHRS and YFSETQ. V gave up 3 bases and J gave up 0 bases; unmatched junction bases: 2. CDR3 length: 14 amino acids.

This clonotype was picked up a small number of times. This chain links TRBV6-5 with TRBJ2-3; 8 bases match TRBD2. From germline, CDR1 is MNHEY and CDR2 SVGAGI. The J segment lost 1 base and the V segment lost 0 bases, leaving 6 bases of the junction unmatched. CDR3 length: 17 residues. The CDR3 region is CASSYSAGGIGTDTQYF. DNA for the CDR3: TGTGCCAGCAGTTACTCGGCGGGGGGCATTGGCACAGATACGCAGTATTTT.

This clonotype appeared a single time. This chain joins TRBV11-2 and TRBJ1-4; D gene ambiguous. The CDR3 totals 14 residues. Looked up from germline, CDR1 is SGHAT and CDR2 is FQNNGV. Deletions cut 3 bases from V and 7 bases from J, with 12 bases between. DNA of the CDR3: TGTGCCAGCAGCTTCAGGCGAGTCGGTGAAAAACTGTTTTTT. Its translation: CASSFRRVGEKLFF.

This clonotype was counted ten times or more. The V call is TRBV6-2 or TRBV6-3, the J call TRBJ2-7, with D maybe TRBD1 (5 bases). The CDR3 is made up of 13 amino acids. Trimming left V 6 bases short and J 2 bases short, with 11 bases between. Germline assignment: CDR1 MNHEY and CDR2 SVGEGT. As DNA, the CDR3 is TGTGCCAGCAGGCCCCCGGACACCTACGAGCAGTACGTC. Translated: CASRPPDTYEQYV.

This clonotype was found a few times. V and J are TRBV5-5 and TRBJ1-5; D gene uncertain. CDR1 is SGHKS and CDR2 is YYEKEE in the germline V gene (reference sequence). The CDR3 runs to 13 residues. Trimming left V 0 bases short and J 10 bases short, with 11 bases between. CDR3 protein: CASSLEWQLPQHF. Here the CDR3 DNA reads TGTGCCAGCAGCTTGGAATGGCAGCTTCCCCAGCATTTT. Full variable domain (rest looked up from reference TRBV5-5 and TRBJ1-5): DAGVTQSPTHLIKTRGQQVTLRCSPISGHKSVSWYQQVLGQGPQFIFQYYEKEERGRGNFPDRFSARQFPNYSSELNVNALLLGDSALYLCASSLEWQLPQHFGDGTRLSIL.